The 26 T cell receptor beta chains below come from one sample, sequenced in a study of vaccination and CD4 T cells after COVID-19. Treatment denoted: roughly nine-day PBMC culture with coronavirus spike peptide pools or control peptides (ViraFEST assay). Scientists ran DNA taken from cultured CD4+ T cells through the Oncomine TCR Beta short-read assay for sequencing. TCRdb analysed the PCR reads with MiXCR anew, one entry per CDR3 protein. The sample lists more than 9,500 distinct CDR3 sequences, 53% occurring once. Which antigens these TCRs recognize remains unknown. Sample: CD4+ T cells from blood, cultured in vitro. These TCRs come from a human donor who had recovered from COVID-19.

The chain combines TRBV7-9 with TRBJ1-5; D uncertain. CDR3 length equals 15 residues. V was clipped by 3 bases and J by 8 bases, with 17 bases between them. Germline-derived CDR1 and CDR2 are SEHNR and FQNEAQ (reference sequence). The CDR3 nucleotides are TGTGCCAGCAGCTTTTCTGGCCGGTCTTATGAGCCCCAGCATTTT. Translating it yields CASSFSGRSYEPQHF.

A few counts support this clonotype. The V call is TRBV19, the J call TRBJ2-2, with D possibly matching TRBD2 (5 bases). Trimming cost V 3 bases and J 4 bases, with 9 bases left between them. CDR3 length equals 14 residues. The germline V gene has CDR1 LNHDA and CDR2 SQIVND (reference sequence). This CDR3 reads CASSIDRGTGELFF. In DNA, the CDR3 is TGTGCCAGTAGTATCGACCGGGGCACCGGGGAGCTGTTTTTT.

In its sample, this clonotype was seen once. V usage is TRBV12-3 or TRBV12-4 and J usage is TRBJ2-5, with TRBD2 as a possible D gene (6 bases). This CDR3 has 13 residues. Trimming took off 2 bases at V and 4 bases at J, with 8 bases between the two ends. CDR3 nucleotide sequence: TGTGCCAGCAGTTTACGGGGGAGAGAGACCCAGTACTTC. It codes for CASSLRGRETQYF.

This chain links TRBV7-8 with TRBJ2-7, with D possibly matching TRBD2 (6 bases). CDR3 size: 14 residues. The V gene's germline CDR1 is SGHVS and CDR2 FQNEAQ. The V gene lost 1 base and the J gene lost 4 bases, with 11 bases spanning the gap. DNA of the CDR3: TGTGCCAGCAGCTTAGAGTTAGGACTATACGAGCAGTACTTC. Protein: CASSLELGLYEQYF. The variable domain in full, completed from reference TRBV7-8 and TRBJ2-7, reads GAGVSQSPRYKVAKRGQDVALRCDPISGHVSLFWYQQALGQGPEFLTYFQNEAQLDKSGLPSDRFFAERPEGSVSTLKIQRTQQEDSAVYLCASSLELGLYEQYFGPGTRLTVT.

The V gene is TRBV19, the J gene TRBJ1-1; 7 bases are a match to TRBD1. The CDR3 loop spans 15 amino acids. Per germline, CDR1 LNHDA and CDR2 SQIVND (reference sequence). V lost 2 bases to trimming and J lost 0 bases; unmatched junction nucleotides: 3. CDR3 DNA: TGTGCCAGTAGTATACTCACAGGGGTGAACACTGAAGCTTTCTTT. It yields the protein CASSILTGVNTEAFF.

The J gene is TRBJ1-1, the V gene TRBV7-8, with a possible D match to TRBD1 (6 bases). This CDR3 is 13 amino acids long. Germline assignment: CDR1 SGHVS and CDR2 FQNEAQ. The V end lost 6 bases, the J end lost 6 bases, and 14 bases lay between the germline ends. The CDR3 region has the DNA TGTGCCAGCAGTTCGAGGGGGTCGGCTGAAGCTTTCTTT. Translating gives CASSSRGSAEAFF.

This clonotype is categorized as hyperexpanded (1% or more). The rearrangement joins TRBV30 to TRBJ1-6, with TRBD1 identical over 8 bases. Germline V gene data show CDR1 as GTSNPN and CDR2 as SVGIG (reference sequence). The CDR3 contains 14 residues. V lost 2 bases and J lost 5; bases outside the gene matches: 2. The CDR3 coding sequence is TGTGCCTGGAGTAAGGGACAGGATAATTCACCCCTCCACTTT. Residues: CAWSKGQDNSPLHF.

This clonotype was seen only once. In DNA, the CDR3 is TGTGCCAGCAGCGAAAGCTCCTACAATGAGCAGTTCTTC. Translated: CASSESSYNEQFF. The J gene is TRBJ2-1, the V gene TRBV6-1; no clear D gene. The CDR3 covers 13 residues. Germline V gene sequence: CDR1 MNHNS, CDR2 SASEGT. The V gene lost 6 bases and the J gene lost 0 bases, with 6 bases spanning the gap.

The rearrangement joins TRBV4-1 to TRBJ2-3; a possible D gene is TRBD2 (6 bases). The germline V gene has CDR1 MGHRA and CDR2 YSYEKL. The CDR3 runs to 17 residues. The ends were cut back, 4 bases at V and 0 bases at J, with 17 bases in the middle. In DNA, the CDR3 is TGCGCCAGCAGCCCCCTCCAGGCTAGCGCTAGCACAGATACGCAGTATTTT. Protein: CASSPLQASASTDTQYF.

This clonotype is categorized as medium-sized. The chain recombines TRBV20-1 with TRBJ2-2, with D perhaps TRBD1 (5 bases). V dropped 4 bases and J dropped 5 bases, with 17 bases sitting between them. The CDR3 loop spans 15 amino acids. Per the germline V gene, CDR1 is DFQATT and CDR2 is SNEGSKA (reference sequence). This chain's CDR3 is CSATGNSMETGELFF. The CDR3 nucleotides read TGCAGTGCTACAGGGAACAGCATGGAGACCGGGGAGCTGTTTTTT.

This clonotype was observed a few times. This rearrangement joins TRBV20-1 to TRBJ2-7, with 7 bases identical to TRBD1. Germline V CDR1 and CDR2: DFQATT, SNEGSKA (reference sequence). This CDR3 has 15 residues. Trimming took 3 bases from V and 0 from J; bases not matched to a gene: 8. The CDR3 here is CSASDAGGISYEQYF. The CDR3 DNA reads as TGCAGTGCTAGTGATGCAGGGGGTATCTCCTACGAGCAGTACTTC.

This clonotype was seen a handful of times. The CDR3: CASSLAGTGGYQPQHF. The CDR3 DNA follows: TGTGCCAGCAGCTTAGCGGGGACAGGGGGCTATCAGCCCCAGCATTTT. The rearrangement links TRBV7-2 to TRBJ1-5, with 12 bases matching TRBD1. After removal of 0 bases from V and 5 bases from J, the junction contained 2 bases not matched to a gene. CDR3 length equals 16 residues. From germline, CDR1 is SGHTA and CDR2 FQGNSA.

This rearrangement joins TRBV19 to TRBJ1-1; D might be TRBD1 (6 bases). The CDR3 covers 13 residues. Trimming took 4 bases from V and 0 from J, leaving 6 bases between them. Germline V gene sequence: CDR1 LNHDA, CDR2 SQIVND (reference sequence). CDR3: CASSRTVNTEAFF. In DNA, the CDR3 is TGTGCCAGTAGTAGGACAGTGAACACTGAAGCTTTCTTT.

This clonotype was recorded a few times. CDR3 region: CASSRDRENSPLHF. The CDR3 region has the DNA TGTGCCAGTAGCCGGGACAGGGAAAATTCACCCCTCCACTTT. The gene calls are TRBV19 and TRBJ1-6, with 9 bases that match TRBD1. V lost 6 bases and J lost 7; bases outside the gene matches: 4. Germline CDR1 is LNHDA and CDR2 is SQIVND (reference sequence). CDR3 size: 14 residues. The full variable domain, completed using reference TRBV19 and TRBJ1-6, is DGGITQSPKYLFRKEGQNVTLSCEQNLNHDAMYWYRQDPGQGLRLIYYSQIVNDFQKGDIAEGYSVSREKKESFPLTVTSAQKNPTAFYLCASSRDRENSPLHFGNGTRLTVT.

The chain recombines TRBV24-1 with TRBJ2-3; TRBD1 might be the D (5 bases). This CDR3 spans 17 amino acids. The germline V gene has CDR1 KGHDR and CDR2 SFDVKD. V lost 0 bases, J lost 1 base, and 13 bases lay in between. In DNA, the CDR3 is TGTGCCACCAGTGATTTGCGAGAGGAAGGGGGCACAGATACGCAGTATTTT. Encoded protein: CATSDLREEGGTDTQYF.

The chain carries TRBV19 and TRBJ1-6; D not certain. Germline V lookup: CDR1 LNHDA, CDR2 SQIVND (reference sequence). This CDR3 contains 14 residues. Trimming shortened V by 8 bases and J by 6 bases, and 14 bases separated the two germline ends. In DNA form, the CDR3 reads TGTGCCAGTTCCCCAGGAGGGAGTAATTCACCCCTCCACTTT. Protein: CASSPGGSNSPLHF.

In this sample, this clonotype turned up a few times. The chain employs TRBV2 and TRBJ1-2; TRBD1 matches at 12 bases. The germline V gene has CDR1 SNHLY and CDR2 FYNNEI. The CDR3 covers 17 residues. V gave up 7 bases and J gave up 1 base; unmatched junction bases: 10. As DNA, the CDR3 is TGTGCCAGCAACACTGTGGGACAGGGGGCAGATAACTATGGCTACACCTTC. It codes for CASNTVGQGADNYGYTF.

This clonotype was seen a few times. V and J are TRBV12-3 or TRBV12-4 and TRBJ1-2; D remains ambiguous. This CDR3 has 14 residues. V was trimmed by 5 bases and J by 3 bases, leaving 13 bases between them. CDR3 DNA sequence: TGTGCCAGCAGTCTTCGGTTCCCGGACTATGGCTACACCTTC. Residues: CASSLRFPDYGYTF.

This clonotype is judged medium-sized (0.01 to 0.1%). The rearrangement links TRBV29-1 to TRBJ1-2, with D perhaps matching TRBD1 (6 bases). Trimming stripped 6 bases from V and 6 bases from J, with 11 bases between. The CDR3 covers 11 residues. CDR1 and CDR2 (germline): SQVTM, ANQGSEA. The CDR3 loop is CSVAGANGYTF. The CDR3 coding sequence is TGCAGCGTGGCAGGGGCGAATGGCTACACCTTC. Using reference TRBV29-1 and TRBJ1-2 for the parts outside the CDR3, the full variable domain is SAVISQKPSRDICQRGTSLTIQCQVDSQVTMMFWYRQQPGQSLTLIATANQGSEATYESGFVIDKFPISRPNLTFSTLTVSNMSPEDSSIYLCSVAGANGYTFGSGTRLTVV.

The chain is built from TRBV20-1 and TRBJ2-1; 10 positions match TRBD2. Germline V CDR1 and CDR2: DFQATT, SNEGSKA (reference sequence). This CDR3 is 15 amino acids long. V was pared by 2 bases and J by 8 bases, with 9 bases of the junction left unmatched. The CDR3: CSARRSGRATDEQFF. The CDR3 DNA reads TGCAGTGCTAGAAGAAGCGGGAGGGCCACGGATGAGCAGTTCTTC.

This chain uses TRBV6-1 with TRBJ2-7; 8 bases agree with TRBD2. CDR1 and CDR2 from the germline V gene are MNHNS and SASEGT. This CDR3 has 13 residues. Losses at the gene ends were 6 bases for V and 3 bases for J; bases not matched to a gene: 4. The chain's CDR3 is CASSTGLDYEQYF. The CDR3 nucleotides read TGTGCCAGCAGCACGGGACTAGACTACGAGCAGTACTTC.

A few counts support this clonotype. V and J are TRBV27 and TRBJ1-1; no definite D call. Germline V gene sequence: CDR1 MNHEY, CDR2 SMNVEV (reference sequence). V was trimmed by 8 bases and J by 1 base, leaving 14 bases between them. The length of the CDR3 is 14 residues. This CDR3 is CASESGQGNTEAFF. Written as DNA, the CDR3 is TGTGCCAGCGAGAGTGGGCAAGGGAACACTGAAGCTTTCTTT.

This clonotype was found once. The rearrangement joins TRBV4-2 to TRBJ2-1; 8 bases fit TRBD2. Germline-derived CDR1 and CDR2 are LGHNA and YNFKEQ. The CDR3 consists of 14 residues. Germline trimming cut 1 base from V and 5 bases from J; bases unmatched to any gene: 1. CDR3 bases: TGTGCCAGCAGCCAAGTTAGCGGGAACAATGAGCAGTTCTTC. It translates to CASSQVSGNNEQFF.

This clonotype has only a few counts. CDR3 protein: CASSLGFRGPGETQYF. The CDR3 DNA reads TGTGCCAGCAGCTTAGGATTCCGGGGGCCCGGAGAGACCCAGTACTTC. J is TRBJ2-5 and V is TRBV7-2; D possibly matches TRBD1 or TRBD2 (6 bases each). The CDR3 is 16 residues long. The V gene's germline CDR1 is SGHTA and CDR2 FQGNSA. V dropped 1 base and J dropped 4 bases, with 16 bases sitting between them.

V usage is TRBV7-2 and J usage is TRBJ2-7; 9 bases line up with TRBD2. Losses at the gene ends were 5 bases for V and 5 bases for J; bases not matched to a gene: 7. This CDR3 is 14 amino acids long. From germline, CDR1 is SGHTA and CDR2 FQGNSA. Written as DNA, the CDR3 is TGTGCCAGCAGCCAGGGACTAGCCATCCACGAGCAGTACTTC. It encodes CASSQGLAIHEQYF.

The DNA for the CDR3 is TGTGCCAGCAGTGACGGGCATCGCACAGATACGCAGTATTTT. This sequence encodes CASSDGHRTDTQYF. The J gene is TRBJ2-3, the V gene TRBV6-4; D is unresolved. Germline V lookup: CDR1 MRHNA, CDR2 SNTAGT. V was pared by 2 bases and J by 1 base, with 7 bases between. This CDR3 comprises 14 residues.